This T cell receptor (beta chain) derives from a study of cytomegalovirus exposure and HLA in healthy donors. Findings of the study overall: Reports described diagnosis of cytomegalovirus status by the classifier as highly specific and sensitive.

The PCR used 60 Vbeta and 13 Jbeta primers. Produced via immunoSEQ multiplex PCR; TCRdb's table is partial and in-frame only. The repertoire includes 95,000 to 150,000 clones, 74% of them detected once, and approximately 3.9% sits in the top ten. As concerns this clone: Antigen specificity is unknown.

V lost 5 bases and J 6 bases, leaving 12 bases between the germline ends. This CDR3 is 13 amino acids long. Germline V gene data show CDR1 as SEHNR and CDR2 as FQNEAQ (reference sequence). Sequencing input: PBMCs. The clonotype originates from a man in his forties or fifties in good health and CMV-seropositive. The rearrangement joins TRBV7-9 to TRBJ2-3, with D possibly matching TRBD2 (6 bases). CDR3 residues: CASSPLGRDTQYF. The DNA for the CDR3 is TGTGCCAGCAGCCCTCTAGGGAGGGATACGCAGTATTTT.